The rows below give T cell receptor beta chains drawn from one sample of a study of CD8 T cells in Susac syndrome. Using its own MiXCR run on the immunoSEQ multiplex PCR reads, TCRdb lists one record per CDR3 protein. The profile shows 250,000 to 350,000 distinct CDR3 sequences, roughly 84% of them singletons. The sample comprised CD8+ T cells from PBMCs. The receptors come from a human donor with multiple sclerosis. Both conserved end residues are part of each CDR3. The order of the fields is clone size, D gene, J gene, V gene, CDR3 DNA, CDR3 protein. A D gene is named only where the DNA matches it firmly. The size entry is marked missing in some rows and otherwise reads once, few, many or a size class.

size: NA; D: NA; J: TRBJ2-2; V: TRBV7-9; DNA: TGTGCCAGCAGCTTACTTCAGGGGACCGGGGAGCTTTTTTTT; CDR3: CASSLLQGTGELFF
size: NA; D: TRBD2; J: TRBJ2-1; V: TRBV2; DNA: TGTGCCAGGACTAGCGGAGGGGGGTCCTACAATGAGCAGTTCTTC; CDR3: CARTSGGGSYNEQFF
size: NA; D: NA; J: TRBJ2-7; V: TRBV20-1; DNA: TGCAGTGCTAGTCACGCGGGAACCTTTTACGAGCAGTACTTC; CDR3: CSASHAGTFYEQYF
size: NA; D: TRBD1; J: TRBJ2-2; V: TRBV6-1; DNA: TGTGCCAGCTACTCCGGGACAGGGGCCACCGGGGAGCTGTTTTTT; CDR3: CASYSGTGATGELFF
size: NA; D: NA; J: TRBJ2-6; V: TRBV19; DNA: TGTGCCAGTAGCCCCACGGACTCTGGGGCCAACGTCCTGACTTTC; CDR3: CASSPTDSGANVLTF
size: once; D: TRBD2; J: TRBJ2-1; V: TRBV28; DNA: TGTGCCAGCAGGGCGGAGGGAGGGCCTGGGAATGAGCAGTTCTTC; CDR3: CASRAEGGPGNEQFF
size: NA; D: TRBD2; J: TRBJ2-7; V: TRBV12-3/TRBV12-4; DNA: TGTGCCAGCAGTCGGACTAGCGGAACCGCCTACGAGCAGTACTTC; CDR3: CASSRTSGTAYEQYF
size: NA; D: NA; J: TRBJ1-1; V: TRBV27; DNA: TGTGCCAGCAGTTTAACCCGACTGCAGAACACTGAAGCTTTCTTT; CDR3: CASSLTRLQNTEAFF
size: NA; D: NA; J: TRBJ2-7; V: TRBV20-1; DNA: TGCAGTGCTCGGTACGAGAACTACGAGCAGTACTTC; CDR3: CSARYENYEQYF
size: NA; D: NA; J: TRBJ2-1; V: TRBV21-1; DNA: TGTGCCAGCAGCAATAAGGGCCCCCTGACTAGCGGGAGTGGTTTTAGTCGGTACAATGAGCAGTTCTTC; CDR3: CASSNKGPLTSGSGFSRYNEQFF
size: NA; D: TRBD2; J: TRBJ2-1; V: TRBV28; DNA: TGTGCCAGCAGTTCCCGAGGACTAGCGGCTTACAATGAGCAGTTCTTC; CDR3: CASSSRGLAAYNEQFF
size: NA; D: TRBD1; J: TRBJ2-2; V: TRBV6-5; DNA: TGTGCCAGCAGTTACCCTAGGAGGGACAGGGACACCGGGGAGCTGTTTTTT; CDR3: CASSYPRRDRDTGELFF
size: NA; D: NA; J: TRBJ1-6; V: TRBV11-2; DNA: TGTGCCAGCAGAACGGGACAAATAGGATCACCCCTCCACTTT; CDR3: CASRTGQIGSPLHF
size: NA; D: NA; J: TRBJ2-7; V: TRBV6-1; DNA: TGTGCCAGCAGGGTTTCAGATGACGAGCAGTACTTC; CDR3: CASRVSDDEQYF
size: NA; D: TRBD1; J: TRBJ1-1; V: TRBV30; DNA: TGTGCCTGGAGAAACAGGGGGCTTAGGAACACTGAAGCTTTCTTT; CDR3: CAWRNRGLRNTEAFF
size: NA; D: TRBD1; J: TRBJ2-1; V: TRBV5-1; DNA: TGCGCCAGCAGCTTGTCTGGGACAGCTTACAATGAGCAGTTCTTC; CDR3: CASSLSGTAYNEQFF
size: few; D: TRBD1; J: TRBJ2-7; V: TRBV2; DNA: TGTGCCAGCAGTGTTGGGACAGGTCTTTCCTACGAGCAGTACTTC; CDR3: CASSVGTGLSYEQYF
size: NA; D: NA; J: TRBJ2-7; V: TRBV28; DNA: TGTGCCAGCAGTCTCTCGGCCCCCGGTCACTCCCGGCACTACGAGCAGTACTTC; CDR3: CASSLSAPGHSRHYEQYF
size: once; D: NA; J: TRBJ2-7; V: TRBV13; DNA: TGTGCCAGCAGCTTCGGGGACTCCGACTACGAGCAGTACTTC; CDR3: CASSFGDSDYEQYF
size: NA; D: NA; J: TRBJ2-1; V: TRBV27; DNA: TGTGCCAGCAGCCTCCGGGACCCAGGCAATGAGCAGTTCTTC; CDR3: CASSLRDPGNEQFF
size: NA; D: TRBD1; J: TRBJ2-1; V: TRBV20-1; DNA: TGCAGTGCGGACAGGGGTGCTGTATACAATGAGCAGTTCTTC; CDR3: CSADRGAVYNEQFF
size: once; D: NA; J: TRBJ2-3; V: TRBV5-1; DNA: TGCGCCAGCAGCTTAACCTTAGGGCCGGCAGATACGCAGTATTTT; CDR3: CASSLTLGPADTQYF
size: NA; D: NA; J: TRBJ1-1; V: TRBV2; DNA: TGTGCCAGCCCACTGAGTAAGGCTGAAGCTTTCTTT; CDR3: CASPLSKAEAFF
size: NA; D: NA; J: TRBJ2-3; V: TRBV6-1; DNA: TGTGCCAGCAGTCGCGACCAACCGAATACGCAGTATTTT; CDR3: CASSRDQPNTQYF
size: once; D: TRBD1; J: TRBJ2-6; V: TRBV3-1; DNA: TGTGCCAGCAGCCCCGGACAGGGTGTCTCTGGGGCCAACGTCCTGACTTTC; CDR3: CASSPGQGVSGANVLTF
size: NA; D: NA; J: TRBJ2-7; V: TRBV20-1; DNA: TGCAGTGCTCTGGACCTTAACGCGTCCTACGAGCAGTACTTC; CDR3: CSALDLNASYEQYF
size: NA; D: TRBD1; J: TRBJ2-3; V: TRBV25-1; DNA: TGTGCCAGCAGTGCTTTCGTTCCCGGGACAGGGGGCACAGATACGCAGTATTTT; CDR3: CASSAFVPGTGGTDTQYF
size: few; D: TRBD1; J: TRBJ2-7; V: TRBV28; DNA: TGTGCCAGCAGTACCGGGACAGGGGCCTACGAGCAGTACTTC; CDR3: CASSTGTGAYEQYF
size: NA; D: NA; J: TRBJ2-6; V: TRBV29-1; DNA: TGCAGCGTTGGACGGGAAGCTGGGGCCAACGTCCTGACTTTC; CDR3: CSVGREAGANVLTF
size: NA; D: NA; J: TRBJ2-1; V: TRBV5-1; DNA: TGCGCCAGCAGCTACTATGAGGGGTCCTACAATGAGCAGTTCTTC; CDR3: CASSYYEGSYNEQFF
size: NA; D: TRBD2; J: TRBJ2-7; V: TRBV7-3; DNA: TGTGCCAGCAGCGAAAGCGGGGATAGCTCCTACGAGCAGTACTTC; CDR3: CASSESGDSSYEQYF
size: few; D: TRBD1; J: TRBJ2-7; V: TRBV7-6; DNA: TGTGCCAGCAGCTTCGGGACAGGCGGATACGAGCAGTACTTC; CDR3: CASSFGTGGYEQYF
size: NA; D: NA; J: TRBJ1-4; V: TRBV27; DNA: TGTGCCAGCAGTTTAAGCGTGGATACTGAAAAACTGTTTTTT; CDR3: CASSLSVDTEKLFF
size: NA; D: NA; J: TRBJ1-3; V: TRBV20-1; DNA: TGCAGTGCTACCCCCGGGACGAACGGAAACACCATATATTTT; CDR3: CSATPGTNGNTIYF
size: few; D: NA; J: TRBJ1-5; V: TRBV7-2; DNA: TGTGCCAGCAGCGATCGGACCGATAGCAATCAGCCCCAGCATTTT; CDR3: CASSDRTDSNQPQHF
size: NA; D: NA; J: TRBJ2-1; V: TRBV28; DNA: TGTGCCAGCAGTTTAAGTCTTACGGAGAGCAGCTCCTACAATGAGCAGTTCTTC; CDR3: CASSLSLTESSSYNEQFF
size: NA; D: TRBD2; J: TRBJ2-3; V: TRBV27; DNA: TGTGCCAGCAGTTTGATCGCGGGAGCTAACACAGATACGCAGTATTTT; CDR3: CASSLIAGANTDTQYF
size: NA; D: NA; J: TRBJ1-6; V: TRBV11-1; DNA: TGTGCCAGCAGCTTAGCTTCTCCTGGCTACCGGGACGTACAGAATTGGGCCCTCCACTTT; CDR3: CASSLASPGYRDVQNWALHF
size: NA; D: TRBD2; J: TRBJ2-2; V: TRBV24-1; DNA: TGTGCCACCAGTGACGCCCTAGCGGGAGCCCAACCGAACACCGGGGAGCTGTTTTTT; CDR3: CATSDALAGAQPNTGELFF
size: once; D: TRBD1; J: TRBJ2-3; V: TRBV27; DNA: TGTGCCAGCAGTTCTTCCCAGGGGGCAGAGTCAGATACGCAGTATTTT; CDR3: CASSSSQGAESDTQYF
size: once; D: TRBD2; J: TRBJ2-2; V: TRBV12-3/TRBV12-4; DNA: TGTGCCAGGCGGGGGGGATCCGGGGAGCTGTTTTTT; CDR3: CARRGGSGELFF
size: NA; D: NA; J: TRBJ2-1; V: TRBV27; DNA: TGTGCCAGCAGTTCGGACTATTACAATGAGCAGTTCTTC; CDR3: CASSSDYYNEQFF
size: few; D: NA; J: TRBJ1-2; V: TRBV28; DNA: TGTGCCAGCAGTCAGGACAGAAGTAACTATGGCTACACCTTC; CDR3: CASSQDRSNYGYTF
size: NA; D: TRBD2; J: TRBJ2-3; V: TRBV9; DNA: TGTGCCAGCAGCGTAGGTTCCAGCGGGAGGGCCACAGATACGCAGTATTTT; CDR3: CASSVGSSGRATDTQYF
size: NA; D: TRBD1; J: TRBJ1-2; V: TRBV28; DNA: TGTGCCAGCAGTTTACAACCTCACAGGGGGCGCGATGGCTACACCTTC; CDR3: CASSLQPHRGRDGYTF
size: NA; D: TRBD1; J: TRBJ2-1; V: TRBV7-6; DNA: TGTGCCAGCAGCCAAACCGGGACAGGGGGCAATGAGCAGTTCTTC; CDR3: CASSQTGTGGNEQFF
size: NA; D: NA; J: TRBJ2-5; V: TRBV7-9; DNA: TGTGCCAGCAGCTTAGCGCTGGAAGCCCAGATTGGGGAGACCCAGTACTTC; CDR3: CASSLALEAQIGETQYF
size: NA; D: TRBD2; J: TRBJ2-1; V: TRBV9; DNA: TGTGCCAGCAGCGTAGACGGGAGGCCCGCCGATGAGCAGTTCTTC; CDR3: CASSVDGRPADEQFF
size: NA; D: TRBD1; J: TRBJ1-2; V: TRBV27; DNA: TGTGCCAGCAGTGCCGGGACAGCCTATGGCTACACCTTC; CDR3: CASSAGTAYGYTF